The sequence of this T cell receptor beta chain was determined in a study of cytomegalovirus exposure and HLA in healthy donors. V lost 4 bases to trimming and J lost 8 bases, with 18 bases between them. CDR1 SGHRS and CDR2 YFSETQ come from the germline V gene. The CDR3 covers 15 residues. PCR employed 60 Vbeta and 13 Jbeta primers. Clones were read by immunoSEQ multiplex PCR, and TCRdb kept only the in-frame ones, dropping some. The sample consists of under 150,000 clones, over 70% of them appearing once. The sequencing input was PBMCs. This TCR was recovered from a woman aged 40 to 50 in good health and CMV-seropositive. The chain carries TRBV5-1 and TRBJ1-4; TRBD1 might be the D (6 bases). CDR3 in DNA: TGCGCCAGCAGCCCCCAAGGGACAAGGGACGAAAAACTGTTTTTT. Its translation: CASSPQGTRDEKLFF.